This TCR beta chain was sequenced during a study of shared clonotypes between healthy human individuals. General study results and limits: Compared with clonotypes that all four donors shared, non-shared clonotypes had lower generation probabilities. Across a handful of donors, naive CD4 shared 4.5% to 6%, naive CD8 around 3.5%, memory CD4 roughly 2.2%, memory CD8 roughly 0.37%.

Terminally differentiated effector memory CD45RA+ cells were excluded from the naive CD8 cells, which were CD45RO-negative and positively selected for CCR7. Caucasian adults living in Nashville, Tennessee, provided all samples. With regard to this clone: Its antigen is still unknown.

Germline-derived CDR1 and CDR2 are SGHVS and FQNEAQ. Trimming left V 1 base short and J 3 bases short, with 18 bases between. CDR3 length: 17 amino acids. The repertoire was sequenced with immunoSEQ multiplex PCR; TCRdb's copy has only in-frame clones and lacks some. The table lists around 1,900,000 clones, around 93% of them singletons. The clonotype originates from a man between 18 and 29 years old in good health. Some clones in this sample may be carry-over from other donors' samples. V and J are TRBV7-8 and TRBJ2-5; TRBD2 is a possible D gene (6 bases). Sequenced: naive CD8+ T cells from PBMCs. The CDR3 here is CASSLGSTGLGKETQYF. The DNA of the CDR3 is TGTGCCAGCAGCTTAGGAAGTACGGGACTGGGAAAAGAGACCCAGTACTTC.